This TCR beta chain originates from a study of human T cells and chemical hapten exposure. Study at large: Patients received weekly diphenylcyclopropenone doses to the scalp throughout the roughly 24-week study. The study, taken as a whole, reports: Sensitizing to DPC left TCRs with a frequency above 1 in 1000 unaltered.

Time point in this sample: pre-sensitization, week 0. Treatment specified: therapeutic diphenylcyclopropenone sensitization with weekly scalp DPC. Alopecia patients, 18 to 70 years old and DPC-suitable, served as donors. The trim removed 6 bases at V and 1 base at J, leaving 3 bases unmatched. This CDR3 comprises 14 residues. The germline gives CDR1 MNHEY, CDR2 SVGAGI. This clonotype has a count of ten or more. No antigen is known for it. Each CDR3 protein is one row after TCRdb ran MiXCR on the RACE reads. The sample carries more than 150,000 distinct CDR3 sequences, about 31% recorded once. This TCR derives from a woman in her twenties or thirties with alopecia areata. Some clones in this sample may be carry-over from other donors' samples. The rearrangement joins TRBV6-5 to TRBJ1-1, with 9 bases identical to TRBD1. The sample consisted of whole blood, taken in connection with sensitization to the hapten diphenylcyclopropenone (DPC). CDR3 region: CASRGTGTNTEAFF. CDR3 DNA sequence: TGTGCCAGCAGGGGGACAGGGACGAACACTGAAGCTTTCTTT.